Below, 22 T cell receptor beta chains from the same sample are listed, as sequenced in a study of blood T cells in healthy people across ages. Primed by a sample-barcoded 5' primer and a J-beta primer mix, a second PCR proceeded for about 7 to 11 cycles. TCRdb recomputed calls from the 5' RACE reads with MiXCR, one row per CDR3 protein. Of just over 1 million distinct CDR3 sequences listed, under 45% are singletons. Sequencing was carried out using blood. These receptors were obtained from an older woman in good health.

This clonotype was recorded many times. J is TRBJ2-1 and V is TRBV29-1, with 9 bases identical to TRBD2. The germline V gene has CDR1 SQVTM and CDR2 ANQGSEA. The V gene end was trimmed by 6 bases and the J gene end by 6 bases; junction bases not matched to a gene: 12. This CDR3 is 15 amino acids long. This chain's CDR3 is CSVQESGRRGNEQFF. CDR3 coding DNA: TGCAGCGTCCAAGAGAGCGGGAGGCGGGGCAATGAGCAGTTCTTC.

This clonotype was observed a handful of times. This chain connects TRBV28 to TRBJ1-2, with 8 bases lining up with TRBD1. Trimming at V came to 4 bases and at J to 3 bases, leaving 7 bases not matched to a gene. The CDR3 is made up of 15 amino acids. CDR1 and CDR2 (germline): MDHEN, SYDVKM. Here the CDR3 DNA reads TGTGCCAGCAGTTCCACCGGGACAGGAGACTATGGCTACACCTTC. Translation gives CASSSTGTGDYGYTF.

The chain carries TRBV6-1 and TRBJ2-1; D perhaps matches TRBD1 (5 bases). The CDR3 length is 12 residues. V was clipped by 8 bases and J by 7 bases, with 12 bases between them. Germline V gene lookup returns CDR1 MNHNS and CDR2 SASEGT. CDR3 sequence (DNA): TGTGCCAGCGGGGCAGGGTGGAATGAGCAGTTCTTC. Translated: CASGAGWNEQFF.

This clonotype has only a few counts. The chain carries TRBV20-1 and TRBJ2-7, with 7 bases lining up with TRBD2. The CDR3 has 14 residues. Germline CDR1 and CDR2: DFQATT and SNEGSKA (reference sequence). The trim removed 5 bases at V and 2 bases at J, leaving 9 bases unmatched. The CDR3 here is CSAVNWRETYEQYF. Here the CDR3 DNA reads TGCAGTGCTGTTAACTGGCGGGAGACCTACGAGCAGTACTTC.

The table lists this clonotype with a few counts. This chain links TRBV14 with TRBJ2-5, with D unclear. The V gene lost 6 bases and the J gene lost 0 bases, with 8 bases spanning the gap. CDR3 length: 13 amino acids. Germline lookup yields CDR1 SGHDN and CDR2 FVKESK. The CDR3 DNA is TGTGCCAGCAGGCCACACAACCAAGAGACCCAGTACTTC. This codes for CASRPHNQETQYF.

This clonotype was seen more than once but under ten times. The V call is TRBV6-5, the J call TRBJ2-4, with 13 bases lining up with TRBD2. The junction had 11 bases not matched to a gene; V was cut back by 2 bases and J by 13 bases. The germline V gene has CDR1 MNHEY and CDR2 SVGAGI. The CDR3 runs to 16 residues. DNA of the CDR3: TGTGCCAGCAGTTACACCGGGACTAGCGGGGAAGAGGCCCAGTACTTC. It yields the protein CASSYTGTSGEEAQYF.

V usage is TRBV28 and J usage is TRBJ2-2; D might be TRBD2 (5 bases). This CDR3 has 14 residues. The germline V gene encodes CDR1 MDHEN and CDR2 SYDVKM. Between the trimmed V and J ends, which lost 3 bases and 3 bases, there was a span of 8 bases. CDR3: CASSLFGDTGELFF. CDR3 sequence (DNA): TGTGCCAGCAGTTTGTTCGGGGACACCGGGGAGCTGTTTTTT.

To note about this clonotype: One end of the junction is discordant with germline, which a read error may explain. The V call is TRBV20-1, the J call TRBJ1-1, with 7 nucleotides matching TRBD1. The germline V gene has CDR1 DFQATT and CDR2 SNEGSKA (reference sequence). The CDR3 loop spans 12 amino acids. CDR3 in amino acids: CSTRRGDSEAFF. The CDR3 coding sequence is TGCAGTACTAGAAGAGGGGACAGTGAAGCTTTCTTT.

The CDR3 coding sequence is TGTGCCAGCAGCTCCTGGACAGGAAATAGCAATCAGCCCCAGCATTTT. Its translation: CASSSWTGNSNQPQHF. This chain links TRBV5-8 with TRBJ1-5; TRBD1 aligns across 7 bases. CDR3 size: 16 residues. Germline V CDR1 and CDR2: SGHTS, YDEGEE. The junction had 6 bases not matched to a gene; V was cut back by 3 bases and J by 0 bases.

The chain recombines TRBV27 with TRBJ2-6; D possibly corresponds to TRBD2 (7 bases). V lost 3 bases, J lost 4 bases, and 19 bases lay in between. CDR1 and CDR2 (germline): MNHEY, SMNVEV (reference sequence). This CDR3 has 18 amino acids. The CDR3 DNA is TGTGCCAGCAGTTTGTCACCGGGGGGCGGGTCGGGGGCCAACGTCCTGACTTTC. It encodes CASSLSPGGGSGANVLTF.

This clonotype has a count of ten or more. The V gene is TRBV29-1, the J gene TRBJ2-1; 10 bases align to TRBD2. The CDR3 length is 14 residues. V was pared by 6 bases and J by 3 bases, with 5 bases of the junction left unmatched. Germline-derived CDR1 and CDR2 are SQVTM and ANQGSEA. The DNA for the CDR3 is TGCAGCGTAGGGACTAGCGATTTCTACAATGAGCAGTTCTTC. As protein: CSVGTSDFYNEQFF.

V usage is TRBV20-1 and J usage is TRBJ2-5; perhaps TRBD1 as D (5 bases). The CDR3 is 12 residues long. The germline CDR1 and CDR2 sequences are DFQATT and SNEGSKA (reference sequence). The V end was cut by 6 bases, the J end by 11 bases, with 19 bases between. CDR3 coding DNA: TGCAGTGCAAGTCAGGGTATCCATGAGCAGTACTTC. Translating gives CSASQGIHEQYF.

Only a few counts were recorded for this clonotype. The rearrangement joins TRBV7-9 to TRBJ2-4; TRBD1 matches 7 bases. The closer fit of TRBJ2-7 to the DNA end suggests the J call may be wrong. The CDR3 totals 17 residues. The germline V gene encodes CDR1 SEHNR and CDR2 FQNEAQ (reference sequence). The CDR3 region is CASSGARRVAGGYEQYF. DNA of the CDR3: TGTGCCAGCAGCGGAGCACGTCGCGTGGCAGGGGGCTACGAGCAGTACTTC.

This chain connects TRBV7-3 to TRBJ1-2; D may be TRBD1 (5 bases). The CDR3 has 14 amino acids. CDR1 is SGHTA and CDR2 is FQGTGA in the germline V gene. V was trimmed by 2 bases and J by 7 bases, leaving 14 bases between them. The CDR3 nucleotides are TGTGCCAGCAGCTTAGGAGGGGACGCCGGTGGCTACACCTTC. Encoded protein: CASSLGGDAGGYTF.

V is TRBV10-2 and J is TRBJ2-6, with D tentatively TRBD2 (7 bases). V gave up 8 bases and J gave up 1 base, with 15 bases separating them. The CDR3 contains 16 residues. Germline CDR1 WSHSY, CDR2 SAAADI. The chain's CDR3 is CASGGGSVSGANVLTF. The CDR3, as DNA: TGCGCCAGCGGGGGCGGGAGTGTATCTGGGGCCAACGTCCTGACTTTC.

J is TRBJ2-1 and V is TRBV24-1, with 8 bases lining up with TRBD1. The V gene's germline CDR1 is KGHDR and CDR2 SFDVKD. The V and J ends lost 5 bases and 15 bases, in that order; junction bases with no gene match: 11. The CDR3 spans 13 residues. The CDR3 here is CATSGLPGTGLFF. The CDR3 nucleotides read TGTGCCACCAGTGGGCTTCCGGGGACAGGTTTGTTCTTC.

V gene TRBV7-2 combines with J gene TRBJ2-5, with D possibly matching TRBD1 (6 bases). Germline CDR1 reads SGHTA; CDR2 reads FQGNSA. The V end was cut by 1 base, the J end by 1 base, with 13 bases between. The CDR3 is made up of 16 amino acids. CDR3 bases: TGTGCCAGCAGCTTAGGGGGCCAGGGGCCCCAAGAGACCCAGTACTTC. It codes for CASSLGGQGPQETQYF.

This sequence joins TRBV12-3 or TRBV12-4 and TRBJ2-2; D is uncertain. The CDR3 length is 13 residues. V was cut by 0 bases and J by 6 bases, with 5 bases left in between. CDR3 amino acids: CASSLASPGELFF. CDR3 in DNA: TGTGCCAGCAGTTTAGCAAGCCCCGGGGAGCTGTTTTTT.

The chain recombines TRBV9 with TRBJ2-5; possibly TRBD1 for D (5 bases). Matching the DNA end better, TRBJ2-7 makes the J call doubtful. Germline V gene sequence: CDR1 SGDLS, CDR2 YYNGEE. There are 14 residues in the CDR3. In DNA, the CDR3 is TGTGCCAGCAGCGTAGCTACCCAGGGTGGCGAGCAGTACTTC. Protein: CASSVATQGGEQYF.

The chain joins TRBV20-1 to TRBJ2-3; D perhaps matches TRBD2 (6 bases). The CDR3 covers 14 residues. V lost 5 bases to trimming and J lost 6 bases, with 18 bases between them. Germline V gene data show CDR1 as DFQATT and CDR2 as SNEGSKA (reference sequence). The CDR3 spells CSAPPAGRKDTQYF. DNA for the CDR3: TGCAGTGCTCCACCTGCCGGGAGAAAGGATACGCAGTATTTT.

The V call is TRBV20-1, the J call TRBJ2-7, with TRBD2 identical over 9 bases. V was pared by 5 bases and J by 5 bases, with 13 bases of the junction left unmatched. Germline V CDR1 and CDR2: DFQATT, SNEGSKA (reference sequence). This CDR3 is 15 amino acids long. The CDR3 region is CSAFRLAVPLDEQYF. In nucleotides, the CDR3 is TGCAGTGCTTTCAGACTAGCGGTTCCGTTAGACGAGCAGTACTTC.

The V gene is TRBV6-1, the J gene TRBJ2-5; 7 bases agree with TRBD1. This CDR3 spans 14 amino acids. Germline trimming cut 4 bases from V and 2 bases from J; bases unmatched to any gene: 4. Germline V gene sequence: CDR1 MNHNS, CDR2 SASEGT. The CDR3 region is CASSADRLQETQYF. CDR3 sequence (DNA): TGTGCCAGCAGTGCGGACAGGTTGCAAGAGACCCAGTACTTC.